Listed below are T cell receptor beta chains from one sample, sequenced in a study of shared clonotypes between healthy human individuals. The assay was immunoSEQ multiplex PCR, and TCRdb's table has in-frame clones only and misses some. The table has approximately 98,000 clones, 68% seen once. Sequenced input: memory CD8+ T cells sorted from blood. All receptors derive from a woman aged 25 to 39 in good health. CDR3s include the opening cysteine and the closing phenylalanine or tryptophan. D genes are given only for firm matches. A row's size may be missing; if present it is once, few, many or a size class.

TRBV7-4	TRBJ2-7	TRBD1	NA	CASRKDRGPQDEQYF	TGTGCCAGCAGGAAGGACAGGGGGCCGCAGGACGAGCAGTACTTC
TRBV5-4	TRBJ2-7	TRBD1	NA	CASSPDRDRAHEQYF	TGTGCCAGCAGCCCAGACCGGGACAGGGCCCACGAGCAGTACTTC
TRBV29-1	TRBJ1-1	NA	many	CSVEPGQTEAFF	TGCAGCGTTGAGCCAGGGCAAACTGAAGCTTTCTTT
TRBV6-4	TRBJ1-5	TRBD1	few	CASSVNGQGSQPQHF	TGTGCCAGCAGTGTAAACGGACAGGGGAGTCAGCCCCAGCATTTT
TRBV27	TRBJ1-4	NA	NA	CASTPSGGSMEKLFF	TGTGCCAGCACCCCCAGTGGGGGGTCCATGGAAAAACTGTTTTTT
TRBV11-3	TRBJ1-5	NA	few	CASSFPRDGNQPQHF	TGTGCCAGCAGCTTCCCCCGGGACGGAAATCAGCCCCAGCATTTT
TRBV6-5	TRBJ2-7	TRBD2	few	CASSPAGPTYEQYF	TGTGCCAGCAGTCCAGCGGGACCAACGTACGAGCAGTACTTC
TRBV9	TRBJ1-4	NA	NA	CASSGRRGADGEKLFF	TGTGCCAGCAGCGGTAGGCGGGGGGCAGATGGTGAAAAACTGTTTTTT
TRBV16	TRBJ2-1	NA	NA	CASSQSPSSYNEQFF	TGTGCCAGCAGCCAATCCCCGAGCTCCTACAATGAGCAGTTCTTC
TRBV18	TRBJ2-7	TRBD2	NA	CASSFIAGGPHEQYF	TGTGCCAGCTCATTTATAGCGGGAGGGCCCCACGAGCAGTACTTC
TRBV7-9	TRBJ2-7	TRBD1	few	CASRGGDRATYEQYF	TGTGCCAGCAGGGGTGGGGACAGGGCCACCTACGAGCAGTACTTC
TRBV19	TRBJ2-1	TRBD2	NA	CASSIWAGAPDEQFF	TGTGCCAGTAGTATATGGGCGGGAGCTCCCGATGAGCAGTTCTTC
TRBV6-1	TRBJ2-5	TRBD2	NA	CASSAEAGLAGGPGWETQYF	TGTGCCAGCAGTGCGGAGGCGGGACTAGCGGGAGGGCCTGGTTGGGAGACCCAGTACTTC
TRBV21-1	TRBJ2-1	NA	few	CASSATGEGGHNEQFF	TGTGCCAGCAGCGCTACAGGGGAAGGAGGACACAATGAGCAGTTCTTC
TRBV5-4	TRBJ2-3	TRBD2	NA	CASSWGLAGRGDTQYF	TGTGCCAGCAGCTGGGGACTAGCGGGGAGGGGGGATACGCAGTATTTT
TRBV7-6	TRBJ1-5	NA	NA	CASSLGEKPQHF	TGTGCCAGCAGCTTAGGGGAAAAGCCCCAGCATTTT
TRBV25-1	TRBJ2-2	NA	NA	CASSDPNDGNTGELFF	TGTGCCAGCAGTGATCCGAACGACGGGAACACCGGGGAGCTGTTTTTT
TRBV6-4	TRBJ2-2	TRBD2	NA	CASSDGGRGNTGELFF	TGTGCCAGCAGTGACGGCGGGAGAGGGAACACCGGGGAGCTGTTTTTT
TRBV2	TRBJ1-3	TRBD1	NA	CASSTRTGVALPGNTIYF	TGTGCCAGCAGTACACGAACAGGGGTTGCGCTCCCTGGAAACACCATATATTTT
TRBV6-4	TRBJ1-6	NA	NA	CASRGRGENSPLHF	TGTGCCAGCAGGGGCCGGGGAGAGAATTCACCCCTCCACTTT
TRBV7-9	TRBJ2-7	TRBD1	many	CASSLSTGGHEQYF	TGTGCCAGCAGCTTGAGTACAGGGGGCCATGAGCAGTACTTC
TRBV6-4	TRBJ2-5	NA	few	CASSSGETETQYF	TGTGCCAGCTCGTCAGGGGAAACAGAGACCCAGTACTTC
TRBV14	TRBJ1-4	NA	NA	CASSPRSGGGEKLFF	TGTGCCAGCAGCCCTAGGTCCGGGGGCGGTGAAAAACTGTTTTTT
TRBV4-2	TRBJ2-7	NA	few	CASSQALGVYEQYF	TGTGCCAGCAGCCAAGCACTGGGGGTCTACGAGCAGTACTTC
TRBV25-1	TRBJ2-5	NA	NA	CASSEGGTLREQYF	TGTGCCAGCAGTGAGGGGGGCACCCTGAGGGAGCAGTACTTC
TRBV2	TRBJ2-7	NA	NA	CASSPSSYEQYF	TGTGCCAGCAGTCCGAGCTCCTACGAGCAGTACTTC
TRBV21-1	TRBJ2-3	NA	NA	CASSPKPPLGQGTDTQYF	TGTGCCAGCAGCCCAAAGCCACCACTAGGACAGGGTACAGATACGCAGTATTTT
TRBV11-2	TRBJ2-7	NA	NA	CASSAGLAYEQYF	TGTGCCAGCAGCGCAGGACTGGCCTACGAGCAGTACTTC